One and the same sample provided the 14 T cell receptor beta chains below, sequenced in a study of blood T cell repertoires in COVID-19 (dated by TCRdb to the early 2020s). Library prep was done by the immunoSEQ multiplex PCR assay. TCRdb provides this immuneACCESS table in a form limited to in-frame rearrangements. Some clones are lacking; in checked studies, under half of them reflect an unresolved V gene, and why the rest are absent is not known. This sample lists roughly 250,000 clones; roughly nine tenths were detected once. Jointly, the top ten make up approximately 12% of the sample. The sample taken for sequencing was peripheral blood. These receptors were collected from a young woman with COVID-19, enrolled during active disease.

The chain employs TRBV6-5 and TRBJ2-2; D ambiguous. V was pared by 2 bases and J by 8 bases, with 9 bases between. The germline V gene has CDR1 MNHEY and CDR2 SVGAGI. The CDR3 has 13 residues. The DNA of the CDR3 is TGTGCCAGCAGTTACCAGGTTGGGGGGGAGCTGTTTTTT. Amino acids: CASSYQVGGELFF.

The table lists this clone with a few counts. The chain links TRBV6-1 to TRBJ1-5; unclear D gene. V was clipped by 1 base and J by 6 bases, with 4 bases between them. This CDR3 spans 12 amino acids. Germline values: CDR1 MNHNS, CDR2 SASEGT. The CDR3 DNA reads as TGTGCCAGCAGTGAAGTCGGTCAGCCCCAGCATTTT. Translation: CASSEVGQPQHF.

The chain links TRBV19 to TRBJ2-1, with TRBD1 matching 7 bases. This CDR3 comprises 16 residues. Germline CDR1 and CDR2: LNHDA and SQIVND (reference sequence). V lost 3 bases and J lost 3; bases outside the gene matches: 8. CDR3 amino acids: CASSIQGPGGYNEQFF. The CDR3 DNA sequence: TGTGCCAGTAGTATCCAAGGCCCAGGGGGCTACAATGAGCAGTTCTTC.

CDR3 region: CASSLWSAGKTQYF. The CDR3 coding sequence is TGTGCCAGCAGCTTGTGGTCTGCAGGGAAGACCCAGTACTTC. The rearrangement joins TRBV5-6 to TRBJ2-5; D might be TRBD1 (5 bases). Trimming took 1 base from V and 6 from J, leaving 13 bases between them. The CDR3 has 14 residues. Germline V gives CDR1 SGHDT, CDR2 YYEEEE.

The chain has TRBV9 and TRBJ2-4; TRBD1 matches at 9 bases. Germline CDR1 SGDLS, CDR2 YYNGEE. Trimming took 4 bases from V and 5 from J; bases not matched to a gene: 4. The CDR3 totals 14 residues. The CDR3 reads CASSSGQGQNIQYF. The DNA of the CDR3 is TGTGCCAGCAGCTCGGGACAGGGCCAAAACATTCAGTACTTC.

The chain carries TRBV6-1 and TRBJ2-7; D perhaps matches TRBD1 (6 bases). Trimming removed 0 bases at V and 2 bases at J, with 20 bases between. CDR3 length equals 18 residues. Germline CDR1 is MNHNS and CDR2 is SASEGT. CDR3 coding DNA: TGTGCCAGCAGTGAAGCGCTGGGTTATGGCAGGGGAACCTACGAGCAGTACTTC. Its translation: CASSEALGYGRGTYEQYF.

The CDR3 loop reads CASSQPGQTYEQYF. The CDR3 region has the DNA TGCGCCAGCAGCCAACCGGGACAGACCTACGAGCAGTACTTC. The rearrangement links TRBV4-1 to TRBJ2-7, with 7 bases matching TRBD1. The CDR3 runs 14 residues. The junction had 3 bases not matched to a gene; V was cut back by 2 bases and J by 2 bases. Germline CDR1 and CDR2: MGHRA and YSYEKL.

This chain connects TRBV5-1 to TRBJ2-5; 7 bases fit TRBD2. Germline V gene sequence: CDR1 SGHRS, CDR2 YFSETQ. J was trimmed by 3 bases and V by 5 bases; bases with no gene match: 16. CDR3 length: 17 amino acids. The CDR3 DNA reads TGCGCCAGCAGTTGGGTAGGGTCGGCTAGCGGCAAAGAGACCCAGTACTTC. It codes for CASSWVGSASGKETQYF.

The chain employs TRBV6-5 and TRBJ1-2; 8 nucleotides match TRBD1. This CDR3 is 14 amino acids long. Trimming at V came to 5 bases and at J to 6 bases, leaving 8 bases not matched to a gene. The germline CDR1 and CDR2 sequences are MNHEY and SVGAGI. CDR3 coding DNA: TGTGCCAGCAGTCCCCAGACAGGGGTTGATGGCTACACCTTC. This sequence encodes CASSPQTGVDGYTF.

This clone has more than one count but fewer than ten. The chain employs TRBV14 and TRBJ2-7; TRBD1 aligns across 10 bases. The trim removed 3 bases at V and 4 bases at J, leaving 9 bases unmatched. This CDR3 has 16 amino acids. Germline CDR1 reads SGHDN; CDR2 reads FVKESK. CDR3 amino acids: CASSQRSGTGEYEQYF. The CDR3 DNA sequence: TGTGCCAGCAGCCAGCGATCCGGGACAGGGGAGTACGAGCAGTACTTC. The whole variable domain, remainder taken from reference TRBV14 and TRBJ2-7, is EAGVTQFPSHSVIEKGQTVTLRCDPISGHDNLYWYRRVMGKEIKFLLHFVKESKQDESGMPNNRFLAERTGGTYSTLKVQPAELEDSGVYFCASSQRSGTGEYEQYFGPGTRLTVT.

J is TRBJ2-7 and V is TRBV19, with 9 bases fitting TRBD2. Trimming took 3 bases from V and 1 from J; bases not matched to a gene: 10. CDR3 length: 17 amino acids. The germline V gene has CDR1 LNHDA and CDR2 SQIVND (reference sequence). As DNA, the CDR3 is TGTGCCAGTAGTATTGGTAGCGGGGGACCGTTTTCCTACGAGCAGTACTTC. Translating gives CASSIGSGGPFSYEQYF.

This clone turned up a few times. This chain connects TRBV29-1 to TRBJ2-1, with 7 bases identical to TRBD1. CDR1 and CDR2 from the germline V gene are SQVTM and ANQGSEA. Germline trimming cut 7 bases from V and 9 bases from J; bases unmatched to any gene: 9. CDR3 length: 12 amino acids. The CDR3, as DNA: TGCAGCGAGAAACACAGGGGTCCTGAGCAGTTCTTC. This gives the protein CSEKHRGPEQFF.

The chain carries TRBV5-1 and TRBJ1-2; weak D call: TRBD1 (5 bases). The V gene's germline CDR1 is SGHRS and CDR2 YFSETQ. V lost 1 base and J 3 bases, leaving 13 bases between the germline ends. The CDR3 runs to 15 residues. CDR3 loop: CASSLYAGPDYGYTF. As DNA, the CDR3 is TGCGCCAGCAGCTTGTATGCAGGGCCGGACTATGGCTACACCTTC.

V usage is TRBV5-4 and J usage is TRBJ2-5, with 9 nucleotides matching TRBD1. V shed 3 bases, J shed 9 bases, and the junction held 3 bases outside the gene matches. The CDR3 extends over 12 amino acids. Per the germline V gene, CDR1 is SGHNT and CDR2 is YYREEE (reference sequence). The CDR3 loop reads CASSWDRVAQYF. CDR3 nucleotide sequence: TGTGCCAGCAGCTGGGACAGGGTAGCCCAGTACTTC.